This T cell receptor beta chain stems from a study of blood T cell repertoires in COVID-19. Study as a whole: From the United States, Italy and Spain came samples of acute and convalescent COVID-19. The analysed material was cDNA or gDNA that came from T cells, B-cell-depleted T cells, or PBMCs.

The V and J ends lost 5 bases and 5 bases, in that order; junction bases with no gene match: 6. The CDR3 extends over 15 amino acids. Germline V gene lookup returns CDR1 SEHNR and CDR2 FQNEAQ (reference sequence). Method: immunoSEQ multiplex PCR; TCRdb's copy keeps in-frame clones and lacks some. The repertoire holds about 140,000 clones, around 90% seen once, with roughly 9.6% in the top ten. This sequence joins TRBV7-9 and TRBJ1-1; 12 bases are a match to TRBD1. The receptor's source is a woman over 75 with acute or convalescent COVID-19. The sequenced material came from peripheral blood. The DNA of the CDR3 is TGTGCCAGCAGCCAGGGACAGGGGGCACAGACTGAAGCTTTCTTT. Its protein product is CASSQGQGAQTEAFF.